This TCR beta chain was identified during a study of tumor and adjacent non-tumor tissue in lung cancer. Study summary: Stage I to III disease affected about nine men and 5 women aged about 30 to 85. Whole-study findings and limits: Significantly higher TCR diversity was found in tumor than normal lung.

A modified ARM-PCR protocol with three rounds of nested PCR amplified TCRbeta. TCRdb processed the multiplex PCR reads anew with MiXCR; each CDR3 protein has one entry. Seen here are around 80,000 distinct CDR3 sequences, roughly 80% observed once, and the top ten hold approximately 55%. This sample's RNA came from whole unsorted tissue. Distant lung tissue was collected more than 3 cm away from the tumor edge. Chemotherapy-naive patients with new lung cancer underwent thoracic surgery in China, August–November 2014. Concerning this clonotype itself: What it binds is unknown. Germline and junction disagree at one end, which may indicate a read error.

The CDR3 spans 16 residues. Looked up from germline, CDR1 is SGHNT and CDR2 is YENEEA. This chain links TRBV11-3 with TRBJ1-4, with a tentative D call TRBD1 (5 bases). This TCR came from a man aged 60-69 years with non-small cell lung cancer. Input material: distant non-tumor lung tissue. In DNA form, the CDR3 reads TGTGCTAGCAGCTTAGAACTAACCAGGGTAGAAGAAAAACTGTTTTTT. This sequence encodes CASSLELTRVEEKLFF.